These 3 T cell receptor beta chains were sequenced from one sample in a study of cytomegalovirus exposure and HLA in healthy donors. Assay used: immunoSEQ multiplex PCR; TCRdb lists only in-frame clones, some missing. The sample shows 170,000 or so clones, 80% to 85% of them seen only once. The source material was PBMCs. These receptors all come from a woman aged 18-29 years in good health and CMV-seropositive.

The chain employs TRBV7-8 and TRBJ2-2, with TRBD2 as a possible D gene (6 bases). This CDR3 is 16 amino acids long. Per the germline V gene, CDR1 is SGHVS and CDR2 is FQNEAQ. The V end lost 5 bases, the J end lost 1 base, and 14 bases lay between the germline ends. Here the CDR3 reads CASSLSGSGNTGELFF. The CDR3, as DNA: TGTGCCAGCAGCCTATCCGGGAGCGGGAACACCGGGGAGCTGTTTTTT.

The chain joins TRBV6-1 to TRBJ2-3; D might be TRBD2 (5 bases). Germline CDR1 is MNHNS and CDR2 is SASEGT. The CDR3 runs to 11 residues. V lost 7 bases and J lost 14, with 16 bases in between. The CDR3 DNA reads TGTGCCAGCACGCCGTCCGGGGATCGGTATTTT. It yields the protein CASTPSGDRYF.

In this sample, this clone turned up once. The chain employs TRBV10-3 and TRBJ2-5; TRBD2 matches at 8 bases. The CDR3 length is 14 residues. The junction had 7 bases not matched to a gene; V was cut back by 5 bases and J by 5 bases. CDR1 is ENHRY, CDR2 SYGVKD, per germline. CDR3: CAISPGRAWETQYF. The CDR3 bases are TGTGCCATCAGTCCCGGGAGGGCGTGGGAGACCCAGTACTTC.